Below are 32 T cell receptor beta chains sequenced from a single sample in a study of cytomegalovirus exposure and HLA in healthy donors. PCR involved 60 Vbeta and 13 Jbeta primers. Using immunoSEQ multiplex PCR, the repertoire was profiled, and TCRdb retains in-frame clones only, with some absent. The table lists about 100,000 clones, around a tenth of them singletons. The sample was PBMCs. These receptors originate from a middle-aged man in good health and CMV-seropositive.

The genes are TRBV4-2 and TRBJ2-1, with 12 bases fitting TRBD2. The CDR3 loop spans 17 amino acids. Per the germline V gene, CDR1 is LGHNA and CDR2 is YNFKEQ. V shed 3 bases, J shed 4 bases, and the junction held 7 bases outside the gene matches. The CDR3 bases are TGTGCCAGCAGCCAGGGAGGACTAGCGGGGTTTTACAATGAGCAGTTCTTC. It yields the protein CASSQGGLAGFYNEQFF.

The chain has TRBV2 and TRBJ2-7; possible D gene TRBD2, 5 bases. The V end was cut by 4 bases, the J end by 5 bases, with 15 bases between. CDR3 length equals 14 residues. Germline V lookup: CDR1 SNHLY, CDR2 FYNNEI. The CDR3 sequence is CASSVHGDSDEQYF. CDR3 nucleotides: TGTGCCAGCAGTGTTCATGGGGATAGCGACGAGCAGTACTTC.

In its sample, this clone was seen many times. Other DNA sequences from this sample encode an identical CDR3 as well. The CDR3, as DNA: TGTGCCAGCAGTGAAGGAGAGGGAACTGAAGCTTTCTTT. Translated: CASSEGEGTEAFF. The rearrangement uses TRBV2 and TRBJ1-1, with D hard to call. This CDR3 comprises 13 residues. The germline V and J ends were trimmed by 1 base and 5 bases, with 8 bases remaining between them. Germline V gene lookup returns CDR1 SNHLY and CDR2 FYNNEI.

The sample holds a few counts of this clone. The chain employs TRBV19 and TRBJ1-5; a weak D match, TRBD1 (5 bases). Trimming shortened V by 1 base and J by 8 bases, and 15 bases separated the two germline ends. CDR1 and CDR2 from the germline V gene are LNHDA and SQIVND (reference sequence). The CDR3 loop spans 15 amino acids. In DNA form, the CDR3 reads TGTGCCAGTAGTATAGTGGTAGGGGTTGGTAAGCCCCAGCATTTT. This codes for CASSIVVGVGKPQHF. Looking up the rest from reference TRBV19 and TRBJ1-5 gives the full variable domain: DGGITQSPKYLFRKEGQNVTLSCEQNLNHDAMYWYRQDPGQGLRLIYYSQIVNDFQKGDIAEGYSVSREKKESFPLTVTSAQKNPTAFYLCASSIVVGVGKPQHFGDGTRLSIL.

CDR3 sequence reads: CAWTLGLFKNTGELFF. The CDR3, as DNA: TGTGCCTGGACCCTGGGACTTTTTAAGAACACCGGGGAGCTGTTTTTT. The rearrangement links TRBV30 to TRBJ2-2; possible D gene TRBD2, 6 bases. Germline V gene data show CDR1 as GTSNPN and CDR2 as SVGIG (reference sequence). Deletions cut 4 bases from V and 1 base from J, with 16 bases between. This CDR3 contains 16 residues.

This clone showed up just a few times. The chain is built from TRBV6-6 and TRBJ2-5, with D perhaps matching TRBD1 (5 bases). CDR1 is MNHNY, CDR2 SVGAGI, per germline (reference sequence). V gave up 0 bases and J gave up 5 bases, with 13 bases separating them. The CDR3 contains 15 residues. The CDR3 spells CASSYSSQGSETQYF. CDR3 nucleotides: TGTGCCAGCAGTTACTCGTCGCAGGGTTCGGAGACCCAGTACTTC.

J is TRBJ1-2 and V is TRBV5-6; a possible D gene is TRBD1 (6 bases). The CDR3 consists of 13 residues. The germline gives CDR1 SGHDT, CDR2 YYEEEE. V was pared by 3 bases and J by 5 bases, with 11 bases between. CDR3 in DNA: TGTGCCAGCAGCTCTACAGGGTTATATGGCTACACCTTC. It specifies CASSSTGLYGYTF.

This clone has more than one count but fewer than ten. This rearrangement joins TRBV6-5 to TRBJ2-1, with D tentatively TRBD1 (6 bases). Trimming shortened V by 6 bases and J by 5 bases, and 17 bases separated the two germline ends. The germline CDR1 and CDR2 sequences are MNHEY and SVGAGI. The CDR3 is 15 residues long. DNA of the CDR3: TGTGCCAGCAGCCAACAGGGCGATTTAAACAATGAGCAGTTCTTC. Its protein is CASSQQGDLNNEQFF.

The chain has TRBV4-1 and TRBJ1-4, with 8 positions matching TRBD1. The V gene end was trimmed by 0 bases and the J gene end by 5 bases; junction bases not matched to a gene: 5. The germline gives CDR1 MGHRA, CDR2 YSYEKL. This CDR3 has 16 amino acids. Here the CDR3 reads CASSQEQGVLNEKLFF. CDR3 bases: TGCGCCAGCAGCCAAGAACAGGGGGTCTTAAATGAAAAACTGTTTTTT.

The rearrangement joins TRBV4-3 to TRBJ2-5; 7 bases are shared with TRBD2. Per the germline V gene, CDR1 is LGHNA and CDR2 is YSLEER. The CDR3 runs to 17 residues. V trimming: 1 base; J trimming: 4 bases; junction bases outside the gene matches: 12. In nucleotides, the CDR3 is TGCGCCAGCAGCCAAGTTGGGCCAGGAGGCGGGGGAGAGACCCAGTACTTC. Translation: CASSQVGPGGGGETQYF.

This clone was seen only a few times. The CDR3 DNA reads as TGCAGCGTTGTTCAGGACTATGGCTACACCTTC. Protein sequence: CSVVQDYGYTF. The chain has TRBV29-1 and TRBJ1-2; no clear D. CDR1 SQVTM and CDR2 ANQGSEA come from the germline V gene. The CDR3 loop spans 11 amino acids. V was trimmed by 4 bases and J by 3 bases, leaving 6 bases between them.

This chain links TRBV6-1 with TRBJ1-1; D gene ambiguous. The germline V gene encodes CDR1 MNHNS and CDR2 SASEGT. This CDR3 spans 13 amino acids. Trimming took 6 bases from V and 13 from J, leaving 21 bases between them. The chain's CDR3 is CASSAPWPEVGFF. The CDR3 DNA reads TGTGCCAGCAGCGCCCCCTGGCCAGAGGTCGGTTTCTTT.

This clone showed up just a few times. The V gene is TRBV5-1, the J gene TRBJ1-1, with D perhaps matching TRBD1 (6 bases). Per the germline V gene, CDR1 is SGHRS and CDR2 is YFSETQ. V was shortened by 3 bases and J by 3 bases, with 15 bases between the two germline ends. CDR3 size: 15 residues. The CDR3 is CASSSDGDTYTEAFF. The DNA of the CDR3 is TGCGCCAGCAGCTCCGACGGGGACACATACACTGAAGCTTTCTTT. Full variable domain (missing parts from reference TRBV5-1 and TRBJ1-1): KAGVTQTPRYLIKTRGQQVTLSCSPISGHRSVSWYQQTPGQGLQFLFEYFSETQRNKGNFPGRFSGRQFSNSRSEMNVSTLELGDSALYLCASSSDGDTYTEAFFGQGTRLTVV.

This clone was seen only a few times. The gene calls are TRBV7-2 and TRBJ2-1, with TRBD2 matching over 15 bases. The germline V gene encodes CDR1 SGHTA and CDR2 FQGNSA. This CDR3 comprises 15 residues. Losses at the gene ends were 3 bases for V and 8 bases for J; bases not matched to a gene: 2. For the CDR3, the DNA is TGTGCCAGCAGCTTCCGGACTAGCGGGAGGGATGAGCAGTTCTTC. Its translation: CASSFRTSGRDEQFF. The whole variable domain, filled in from reference TRBV7-2 and TRBJ2-1, reads GAGVSQSPSNKVTEKGKDVELRCDPISGHTALYWYRQSLGQGLEFLIYFQGNSAPDKSGLPSDRFSAERTGGSVSTLTIQRTQQEDSAVYLCASSFRTSGRDEQFFGPGTRLTVL.

This sequence joins TRBV7-2 and TRBJ2-2, with D unclear. The V and J ends lost 3 bases and 4 bases respectively, with 15 bases between them. Germline assignment: CDR1 SGHTA and CDR2 FQGNSA. The CDR3 length is 16 residues. The CDR3 protein is CASSFVSSATTGELFF. As DNA, the CDR3 is TGTGCCAGCAGCTTCGTCTCCAGCGCAACCACCGGGGAGCTGTTTTTT.

Concerning this clone: One end of the junction does not line up with germline, which may come from a read error. The chain joins TRBV7-7 to TRBJ1-1; D is undetermined. The CDR3 length is 13 residues. Germline CDR1 and CDR2: SSHAT and FNYEAQ (reference sequence). CDR3 nucleotide sequence: TGTGCTAGCAGCTTAGACTTGGACACTGAAGCTTTCTTT. Translated: CASSLDLDTEAFF.

This clone was picked up a small number of times. The chain joins TRBV6-4 to TRBJ1-2, with D unclear. Looked up from germline, CDR1 is MRHNA and CDR2 is SNTAGT. The CDR3 extends over 14 amino acids. V lost 6 bases and J lost 0, with 11 bases in between. The CDR3 nucleotides read TGTGCCAGCAGCCCGACATTCACTAACTATGGCTACACCTTC. This translates into CASSPTFTNYGYTF.

V usage is TRBV19 and J usage is TRBJ1-1, with TRBD1 as a possible D gene (5 bases). Trimming left V 4 bases short and J 8 bases short, with 11 bases between. The germline CDR1 and CDR2 sequences are LNHDA and SQIVND (reference sequence). There are 12 residues in the CDR3. CDR3 in amino acids: CASSNGWTEAFF. CDR3 in DNA: TGTGCCAGTAGTAACGGGTGGACAGAAGCTTTCTTT.

This clone has only a few counts. This rearrangement joins TRBV10-3 to TRBJ2-7; 7 nucleotides agree with TRBD1. Losses at the gene ends were 6 bases for V and 3 bases for J; bases not matched to a gene: 8. Per germline, CDR1 ENHRY and CDR2 SYGVKD. The CDR3 runs to 14 residues. CDR3 bases: TGTGCCATCAGGACCGGGACAGAGTACTACGAGCAGTACTTC. This translates into CAIRTGTEYYEQYF.

This clone was counted between two and nine times. The V and J genes are TRBV2 and TRBJ1-5; D unresolved. This CDR3 has 13 amino acids. Germline CDR1 is SNHLY and CDR2 is FYNNEI. Between the trimmed V and J ends, which lost 5 bases and 2 bases, there was a span of 7 bases. The CDR3, as DNA: TGTGCCAGCAGTATAAATGGCAATCAGCCCCAGCATTTT. It specifies CASSINGNQPQHF. Filled out from reference TRBV2 and TRBJ1-5, the complete variable domain reads EPEVTQTPSHQVTQMGQEVILRCVPISNHLYFYWYRQILGQKVEFLVSFYNNEISEKSEIFDDQFSVERPDGSNFTLKIRSTKLEDSAMYFCASSINGNQPQHFGDGTRLSIL.

The chain joins TRBV5-1 to TRBJ2-1, with 7 bases fitting TRBD1. Germline-derived CDR1 and CDR2 are SGHRS and YFSETQ. Unmatched junction bases numbered 3, after V lost 3 bases and J lost 3 bases. The CDR3 loop spans 14 amino acids. The CDR3 DNA reads as TGCGCCAGCAGCTCCAGGGGGAGCTACAATGAGCAGTTCTTC. This sequence encodes CASSSRGSYNEQFF. Drawing the rest from reference TRBV5-1 and TRBJ2-1, the complete variable domain is KAGVTQTPRYLIKTRGQQVTLSCSPISGHRSVSWYQQTPGQGLQFLFEYFSETQRNKGNFPGRFSGRQFSNSRSEMNVSTLELGDSALYLCASSSRGSYNEQFFGPGTRLTVL.

This clone has more than one count but fewer than ten. The chain links TRBV5-1 to TRBJ1-5; TRBD1 matches at 7 bases. CDR1 SGHRS and CDR2 YFSETQ come from the germline V gene. Trimming at V came to 0 bases and at J to 3 bases, leaving 3 bases not matched to a gene. The CDR3 is 15 residues long. CDR3 nucleotides: TGCGCCAGCAGCTTGGGGACAGGATACAATCAGCCCCAGCATTTT. It specifies CASSLGTGYNQPQHF. Full variable domain (remainder filled in from reference TRBV5-1 and TRBJ1-5): KAGVTQTPRYLIKTRGQQVTLSCSPISGHRSVSWYQQTPGQGLQFLFEYFSETQRNKGNFPGRFSGRQFSNSRSEMNVSTLELGDSALYLCASSLGTGYNQPQHFGDGTRLSIL.

This clone was counted only a few times. V is TRBV15 and J is TRBJ1-5; a weak D match, TRBD1 (6 bases). Germline V gene data show CDR1 as LNHNV and CDR2 as YYDKDF (reference sequence). This CDR3 is 15 amino acids long. Between the trimmed V and J ends, which lost 0 bases and 7 bases, there was a span of 13 bases. The CDR3: CATSRDRGGGQPQHF. The CDR3 DNA reads TGTGCCACCAGCAGAGACAGGGGAGGGGGACAGCCCCAGCATTTT.

The chain combines TRBV7-2 with TRBJ2-1; D gene unclear. This CDR3 contains 11 residues. Per germline, CDR1 SGHTA and CDR2 FQGNSA. Trimming removed 5 bases at V and 9 bases at J, with 8 bases between. The CDR3 region has the DNA TGTGCCAGCAGCGCGAGAAGTGAGCAGTTCTTC. Amino acids: CASSARSEQFF.

In its sample, this clone was seen a few times. The chain carries TRBV27 and TRBJ2-7; TRBD2 is a possible D gene (7 bases). The V end lost 3 bases, the J end lost 2 bases, and 11 bases lay between the germline ends. The germline gives CDR1 MNHEY, CDR2 SMNVEV (reference sequence). The CDR3 loop spans 14 amino acids. The CDR3 here is CASSFVGGPYEQYF. In nucleotides, the CDR3 is TGTGCCAGCAGTTTTGTGGGGGGGCCCTACGAGCAGTACTTC.

The V and J genes are TRBV10-3 and TRBJ2-7; 8 bases are shared with TRBD2. There are 14 residues in the CDR3. Per germline, CDR1 ENHRY and CDR2 SYGVKD. The junction had 6 bases not matched to a gene; V was cut back by 4 bases and J by 4 bases. CDR3: CAISGSGREYEQYF. CDR3 nucleotide sequence: TGTGCCATCAGTGGGAGCGGGAGAGAGTACGAGCAGTACTTC.

This clone was found a few times. This chain joins TRBV2 and TRBJ2-7, with 7 bases that match TRBD1. V dropped 2 bases and J dropped 4; count of bases not matched to a gene: 8. CDR1 is SNHLY, CDR2 FYNNEI, per germline. The CDR3 loop spans 15 amino acids. The CDR3: CASSENRGEIYEQYF. In DNA, the CDR3 is TGTGCCAGCAGTGAAAACAGGGGAGAGATTTACGAGCAGTACTTC.

A few counts support this clone. The chain is built from TRBV27 and TRBJ2-1; TRBD2 agrees at 7 bases. Per germline, CDR1 MNHEY and CDR2 SMNVEV (reference sequence). The CDR3 runs to 16 residues. J gave up 0 bases and V 5 bases, and 7 bases lay outside the gene matches. CDR3 bases: TGTGCCAGCAGTCCCGTAGCGGGTAGCTCCTACAATGAGCAGTTCTTC. As protein: CASSPVAGSSYNEQFF.

In its sample, this clone was seen a few times. The rearrangement joins TRBV15 to TRBJ1-5; TRBD1 is a possible D gene (6 bases). V lost 8 bases, J lost 7 bases, and 21 bases lay in between. The CDR3 consists of 15 residues. The germline V gene has CDR1 LNHNV and CDR2 YYDKDF (reference sequence). CDR3 sequence reads: CATRPVDSKSQPQHF. The CDR3 coding sequence is TGTGCCACCCGCCCGGTGGACAGTAAATCACAGCCCCAGCATTTT.

The chain links TRBV28 to TRBJ2-2; 12 bases match TRBD2. Germline V gene lookup returns CDR1 MDHEN and CDR2 SYDVKM. This CDR3 contains 14 residues. Germline trimming cut 8 bases from V and 4 bases from J; bases unmatched to any gene: 2. CDR3: CASGLAGSTGELFF. CDR3 bases: TGTGCCAGCGGACTAGCGGGATCCACCGGGGAGCTGTTTTTT.

This chain links TRBV11-3 with TRBJ2-1, with D tentatively TRBD2 (5 bases). The CDR3 runs 14 residues. Germline CDR1 is SGHNT and CDR2 is YENEEA. Deletions cut 4 bases from V and 2 bases from J, with 9 bases between. The CDR3 bases are TGTGCCAGCAGCTCAAGCGGAGCCTACAATGAGCAGTTCTTC. It specifies CASSSSGAYNEQFF.

The rearrangement links TRBV27 to TRBJ2-7, with 7 nucleotides matching TRBD1. J gave up 0 bases and V 5 bases, and 10 bases lay outside the gene matches. This CDR3 contains 16 residues. Per germline, CDR1 MNHEY and CDR2 SMNVEV (reference sequence). CDR3 residues: CASSPPDRLFSYEQYF. In DNA form, the CDR3 reads TGTGCCAGCAGTCCCCCGGACAGGTTATTCTCCTACGAGCAGTACTTC.